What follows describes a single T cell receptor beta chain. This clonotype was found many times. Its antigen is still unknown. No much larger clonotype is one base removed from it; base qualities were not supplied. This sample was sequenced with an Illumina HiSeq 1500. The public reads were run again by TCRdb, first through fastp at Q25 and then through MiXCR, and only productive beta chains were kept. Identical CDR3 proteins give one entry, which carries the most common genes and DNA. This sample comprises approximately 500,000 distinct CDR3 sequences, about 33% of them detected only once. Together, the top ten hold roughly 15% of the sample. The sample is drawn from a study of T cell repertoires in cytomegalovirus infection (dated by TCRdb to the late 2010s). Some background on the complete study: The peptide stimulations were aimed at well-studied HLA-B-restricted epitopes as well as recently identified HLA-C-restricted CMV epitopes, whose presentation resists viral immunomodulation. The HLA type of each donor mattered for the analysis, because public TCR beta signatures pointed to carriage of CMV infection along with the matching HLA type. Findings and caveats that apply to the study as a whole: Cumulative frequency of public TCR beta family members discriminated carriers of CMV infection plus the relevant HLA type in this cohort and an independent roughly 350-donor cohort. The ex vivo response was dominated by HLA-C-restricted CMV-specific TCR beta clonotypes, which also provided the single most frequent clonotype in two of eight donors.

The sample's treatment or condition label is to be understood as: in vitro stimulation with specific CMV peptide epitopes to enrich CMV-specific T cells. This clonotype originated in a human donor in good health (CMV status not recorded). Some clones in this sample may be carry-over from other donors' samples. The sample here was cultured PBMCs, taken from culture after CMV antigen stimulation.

The CDR3 amino acid sequence is: CASSLFANQPQHF. The nucleotides are TGTGCCAGCAGCTTATTTGCCAATCAGCCCCAGCATTTT. The chain is made from TRBV7-2 and TRBJ1-5; no D segment can be confidently identified. The germline ends are 5 bases apart after V is trimmed by 2 bases and J by 3 bases. The germline V gene specifies SGHTA as CDR1 and FQGNSA as CDR2. The CDR3 spans 13 residues, from the cysteine through the phenylalanine. The sequence is cut down to CDR3 DNA, 39 bases in frame from base 1.